The clone carrying this T cell receptor (beta chain) was seen once. V was pared by 1 base and J by 4 bases, with 14 bases between. This CDR3 spans 15 amino acids. Per the germline V gene, CDR1 is SGHAT and CDR2 is FQNNGV. The data stem from a study of T cell responses to AZD1222 COVID-19 vaccine. Using immunoSEQ multiplex PCR, the repertoire was profiled, and TCRdb retains in-frame clones only, with some absent. The sample carries 100,000 to 120,000 clones, 70% to 90% recorded once. Pooled samples include second doses given at about 4 or 12 weeks. The V call is TRBV11-2, the J call TRBJ2-7, with unresolved D. The TCR sequence derives from an adult who received the AZD1222 COVID-19 vaccine. Sequencing was performed on peripheral blood, taken 28 days after the second AZD1222 dose. CDR3 sequence (DNA): TGTGCCAGCAGCTTAGTTTTCGGGTCCGGTTACGAGCAGTACTTC. It yields the protein CASSLVFGSGYEQYF.